What follows are 27 T cell receptor beta chains derived from one specimen sequenced in a study of blood T cell repertoires in COVID-19. Sequencing used immunoSEQ multiplex PCR; TCRdb keeps in-frame clones, though not all of them. Among about 53,000 clones, roughly 79% were seen once, and the ten largest hold 13% to 15%. The sequencing input was peripheral blood. These receptors were taken from a human donor in a cohort sampled during active COVID-19.

This chain links TRBV2 with TRBJ2-2, with TRBD2 identical over 10 bases. Losses at the gene ends were 6 bases for V and 3 bases for J; bases not matched to a gene: 10. Germline V CDR1 and CDR2: SNHLY, FYNNEI. The length of the CDR3 is 17 residues. CDR3 sequence (DNA): TGTGCCAGCAGCACGCCGCGGACTAGCGGATACACCGGGGAGCTGTTTTTT. This gives the protein CASSTPRTSGYTGELFF.

The CDR3 sequence: CASSFGQVLYGYTF. In DNA form, the CDR3 reads TGTGCCAGCAGTTTCGGACAGGTACTCTATGGCTACACCTTC. The V call is TRBV28, the J call TRBJ1-2, with 7 bases matching TRBD1. V trimming: 3 bases; J trimming: 4 bases; junction bases outside the gene matches: 5. CDR1 is MDHEN and CDR2 is SYDVKM in the germline V gene. The CDR3 runs to 14 residues.

The rearrangement links TRBV5-6 to TRBJ2-5, with D perhaps TRBD2 (5 bases). This CDR3 has 13 amino acids. Germline V gives CDR1 SGHDT, CDR2 YYEEEE. V was pared by 0 bases and J by 5 bases, with 8 bases between. CDR3 protein: CASSLAGSETQYF. DNA for the CDR3: TGTGCCAGCAGCTTGGCGGGGAGCGAGACCCAGTACTTC.

This chain joins TRBV2 and TRBJ1-4, with a tentative D call TRBD1 (6 bases). V lost 0 bases to trimming and J lost 8 bases, with 13 bases between them. The CDR3 length is 15 residues. CDR1 SNHLY and CDR2 FYNNEI come from the germline V gene. CDR3 sequence (DNA): TGTGCCAGCAGTGAAGCGTTTGGGACAATGGAAAAACTGTTTTTT. Translating gives CASSEAFGTMEKLFF.

On this clone: At one of its ends the junction is not consistent with the germline gene, which may arise from a read error. The chain employs TRBV7-9 and TRBJ1-1; 7 nucleotides match TRBD1. CDR1 and CDR2 (germline): SEHNR, FQNEAQ (reference sequence). The CDR3 sequence is 13 residues long. The CDR3 sequence is CASSQGQSRRTTF. The CDR3 region has the DNA TGTGCCAGCAGCCAGGGACAGTCCCGGCGGACGACCTTT.

The chain has TRBV11-2 and TRBJ2-2; D is possibly TRBD2 (5 bases). With 2 bases removed from V and 7 bases from J, the gap between germline ends came to 17 bases. This CDR3 region has 16 residues. Germline V gene sequence: CDR1 SGHAT, CDR2 FQNNGV. The CDR3 is CASSLNRGSGLGELFF. The CDR3, as DNA: TGTGCCAGCAGCTTAAATAGAGGGAGCGGTCTCGGGGAGCTGTTTTTT. Supplemented by reference TRBV11-2 and TRBJ2-2, the full variable domain reads EAGVAQSPRYKIIEKRQSVAFWCNPISGHATLYWYQQILGQGPKLLIQFQNNGVVDDSQLPKDRFSAERLKGVDSTLKIQPAKLEDSAVYLCASSLNRGSGLGELFFGEGSRLTVL.

The chain recombines TRBV30 with TRBJ1-6; TRBD1 is a possible D gene (5 bases). Germline V gene sequence: CDR1 GTSNPN, CDR2 SVGIG (reference sequence). This CDR3 contains 14 residues. Trimming stripped 3 bases from V and 7 bases from J, with 13 bases between. CDR3 sequence (DNA): TGTGCCTGGAGGGGCGGGGGATGGAATTCACCCCTCCACTTT. This encodes CAWRGGGWNSPLHF.

This clone appeared once. The rearrangement joins TRBV28 to TRBJ2-4; 13 nucleotides agree with TRBD2. Germline trimming cut 6 bases from V and 10 bases from J; bases unmatched to any gene: 12. Germline V gene data show CDR1 as MDHEN and CDR2 as SYDVKM. This CDR3 comprises 16 residues. The CDR3 nucleotides are TGTGCCAGCAGGGGGACTAGCGGGATAGTTGGGTATATTCAGTACTTC. This translates into CASRGTSGIVGYIQYF.

The chain uses TRBV24-1 and TRBJ2-1; D call uncertain. This CDR3 comprises 12 residues. Looked up from germline, CDR1 is KGHDR and CDR2 is SFDVKD. V lost 1 base and J 5 bases, leaving 2 bases between the germline ends. CDR3 nucleotide sequence: TGTGCCACCAGTGATTTCAACAATGAGCAGTTCTTC. This gives the protein CATSDFNNEQFF.

The table lists this clone with a few counts. J is TRBJ2-5 and V is TRBV6-5; 11 bases map to TRBD2. The CDR3 runs to 15 residues. The germline CDR1 and CDR2 sequences are MNHEY and SVGAGI. The V and J ends lost 0 bases and 5 bases, in that order; junction bases with no gene match: 2. CDR3 nucleotides: TGTGCCAGCAGTTACTCGACTAGCGGGGTTGAGACCCAGTACTTC. Its translation is CASSYSTSGVETQYF.

J is TRBJ1-2 and V is TRBV5-5, with no clear D. The ends were cut back, 4 bases at V and 6 bases at J, with 19 bases in the middle. The CDR3 is 15 residues long. Looked up from germline, CDR1 is SGHKS and CDR2 is YYEKEE (reference sequence). The CDR3 region is CASSEAPVAQHGYTF. DNA of the CDR3: TGTGCCAGCAGCGAAGCGCCGGTAGCCCAGCATGGCTACACCTTC. The whole variable domain, remainder taken from reference TRBV5-5 and TRBJ1-2, is DAGVTQSPTHLIKTRGQQVTLRCSPISGHKSVSWYQQVLGQGPQFIFQYYEKEERGRGNFPDRFSARQFPNYSSELNVNALLLGDSALYLCASSEAPVAQHGYTFGSGTRLTVV.

A single count supports this clone. The J gene is TRBJ1-5, the V gene TRBV19; D is uncertain. Trimming cost V 4 bases and J 7 bases, with 8 bases left between them. The CDR3 is 12 residues long. In germline, CDR1 is LNHDA, CDR2 SQIVND (reference sequence). Written as DNA, the CDR3 is TGTGCCAGTAGTACCCTCCAGCAGCCCCAGCATTTT. Encoded protein: CASSTLQQPQHF. The full variable domain, rest sourced from reference TRBV19 and TRBJ1-5, is DGGITQSPKYLFRKEGQNVTLSCEQNLNHDAMYWYRQDPGQGLRLIYYSQIVNDFQKGDIAEGYSVSREKKESFPLTVTSAQKNPTAFYLCASSTLQQPQHFGDGTRLSIL.

The chain employs TRBV14 and TRBJ1-1; no clear D. With 1 base removed from V and 10 bases from J, the gap between germline ends came to 13 bases. This CDR3 region has 13 residues. The V gene's germline CDR1 is SGHDN and CDR2 FVKESK. The CDR3 loop reads CASSQGPPPVAFF. CDR3 nucleotides: TGTGCCAGCAGCCAAGGTCCCCCCCCGGTAGCTTTCTTT.

The chain carries TRBV5-4 and TRBJ2-2, with TRBD2 matching 10 bases. This CDR3 spans 15 amino acids. CDR1 is SGHNT and CDR2 is YYREEE in the germline V gene (reference sequence). The J segment lost 6 bases and the V segment lost 6 bases, leaving 8 bases of the junction unmatched. The chain's CDR3 is CASTRGSGGAGELFF. CDR3 bases: TGTGCCAGCACCCGGGGGAGCGGGGGGGCCGGGGAGCTGTTTTTT. Together with reference TRBV5-4 and TRBJ2-2, the CDR3 gives the full variable domain: ETGVTQSPTHLIKTRGQQVTLRCSSQSGHNTVSWYQQALGQGPQFIFQYYREEENGRGNFPPRFSGLQFPNYSSELNVNALELDDSALYLCASTRGSGGAGELFFGEGSRLTVL.

The gene calls are TRBV20-1 and TRBJ2-3; a weak D match, TRBD1 (5 bases). In germline, CDR1 is DFQATT, CDR2 SNEGSKA (reference sequence). Trimming cost V 3 bases and J 6 bases, with 10 bases left between them. The CDR3 totals 12 residues. The CDR3 reads CSASTRADTQYF. In nucleotides, the CDR3 is TGCAGTGCTAGTACCAGGGCGGATACGCAGTATTTT.

This rearrangement joins TRBV5-1 to TRBJ1-4; D uncertain. CDR1 is SGHRS and CDR2 is YFSETQ in the germline V gene. The CDR3 sequence is 14 residues long. Trimming pared 7 bases from V and 8 bases from J, leaving 18 bases between. Here the CDR3 DNA reads TGCGCCAGCTGTCCGGGCCGAGGGAGAGAAAAACTGTTTTTT. It translates to CASCPGRGREKLFF.

V usage is TRBV2 and J usage is TRBJ2-3; possible D gene TRBD1, 6 bases. The length of the CDR3 is 15 residues. Germline CDR1 reads SNHLY; CDR2 reads FYNNEI. Trimming cost V 4 bases and J 5 bases, with 16 bases left between them. This CDR3 reads CASSVQGSGVDTQYF. The CDR3 DNA reads as TGTGCCAGCAGTGTACAGGGCTCAGGTGTAGATACGCAGTATTTT.

The chain employs TRBV4-3 and TRBJ1-2; TRBD1 aligns across 9 bases. CDR1 and CDR2 from the germline V gene are LGHNA and YSLEER. V was clipped by 10 bases and J by 6 bases; unmatched bases: 21. CDR3 length equals 17 residues. Here the CDR3 reads CATTSIVTGGVSDGYTF. The CDR3 DNA reads as TGCGCCACCACTTCCATAGTCACAGGGGGCGTCTCGGATGGCTACACCTTC.

This chain uses TRBV3-1 (or the pseudogene TRBV3-2) with TRBJ2-1, with unresolved D. The V end was cut by 1 base, the J end by 7 bases, with 8 bases between. The CDR3 runs 13 residues. The germline gives CDR1 LGHDT, CDR2 YNNKEL (reference sequence). The CDR3 DNA follows: TGTGCCAGCAGCCAAGGATGGCGGAATGAGCAGTTCTTC. Its translation: CASSQGWRNEQFF.

The chain recombines TRBV27 with TRBJ1-2; weak D call: TRBD1 (5 bases). The CDR3 is made up of 13 amino acids. The V end was cut by 2 bases, the J end by 7 bases, with 11 bases between. Germline V CDR1 and CDR2: MNHEY, SMNVEV (reference sequence). The CDR3 nucleotides are TGTGCCAGCAGTTTAGCAGGGCCCGCTGGCTACACCTTC. As protein: CASSLAGPAGYTF.

The gene calls are TRBV5-1 and TRBJ2-2, with a weak D call TRBD1 (7 bases). The germline V gene encodes CDR1 SGHRS and CDR2 YFSETQ. Deletions cut 3 bases from V and 7 bases from J, with 16 bases between. The CDR3 sequence is 15 residues long. The CDR3 region is CASSWRDSPSGELFF. The CDR3 DNA follows: TGCGCCAGCAGCTGGCGGGACAGCCCCAGCGGGGAGCTGTTTTTT.

The V call is TRBV6-6, the J call TRBJ1-5, with D uncertain. Germline CDR1 and CDR2: MNHNY and SVGAGI (reference sequence). Trimming took 6 bases from V and 8 from J, leaving 11 bases between them. This CDR3 contains 12 residues. The CDR3 DNA reads TGTGCCAGCAGCCCTCCTATGGAGCCCCAGCATTTT. This sequence encodes CASSPPMEPQHF.

The rearrangement links TRBV7-2 to TRBJ1-1; D is perhaps TRBD1 (5 bases). CDR1 is SGHTA and CDR2 is FQGNSA in the germline V gene. Trimming removed 4 bases from V and 3 bases from J, with 9 bases in between. The CDR3 is 13 amino acids. Here the CDR3 DNA reads TGTGCCAGCAGCTCACGGGGGGACACTGAAGCTTTCTTT. Translation gives CASSSRGDTEAFF.

J is TRBJ2-1 and V is TRBV19; maybe TRBD2 (6 bases). The length of the CDR3 is 15 residues. V was cut by 8 bases and J by 5 bases, with 19 bases left in between. CDR1 LNHDA and CDR2 SQIVND come from the germline V gene (reference sequence). The CDR3 is CASSVGRGGNNEQFF. CDR3 bases: TGTGCCAGTTCGGTGGGTAGGGGAGGTAACAATGAGCAGTTCTTC.

This chain connects TRBV6-1 to TRBJ1-2; 7 bases are a match to TRBD1. V lost 3 bases and J lost 4; bases outside the gene matches: 8. The CDR3 has 15 residues. The germline gives CDR1 MNHNS, CDR2 SASEGT. The CDR3 DNA is TGTGCCAGCAGTGATTTCTCCCGGGACAGCTATGGCTACACCTTC. Translating it yields CASSDFSRDSYGYTF.

Only a few counts were recorded for this clone. The rearrangement uses TRBV7-8 and TRBJ1-5; 7 positions agree with TRBD1. The length of the CDR3 is 15 residues. Trimming at V came to 5 bases and at J to 1 base, leaving 5 bases not matched to a gene. Germline assignment: CDR1 SGHVS and CDR2 FQNEAQ. The CDR3 DNA follows: TGTGCCAGCAGCCCAGACAGGGTGAGCAATCAGCCCCAGCATTTT. Its protein product is CASSPDRVSNQPQHF.

The genes are TRBV6-5 and TRBJ2-7; weak D call: TRBD2 (6 bases). V was clipped by 0 bases and J by 12 bases, with 21 bases between them. Germline V gene sequence: CDR1 MNHEY, CDR2 SVGAGI. There are 15 residues in the CDR3. The DNA for the CDR3 is TGTGCCAGCAGTTACTCGAGGGCGGGGCGGGACGGCCTGTACTTC. It specifies CASSYSRAGRDGLYF.